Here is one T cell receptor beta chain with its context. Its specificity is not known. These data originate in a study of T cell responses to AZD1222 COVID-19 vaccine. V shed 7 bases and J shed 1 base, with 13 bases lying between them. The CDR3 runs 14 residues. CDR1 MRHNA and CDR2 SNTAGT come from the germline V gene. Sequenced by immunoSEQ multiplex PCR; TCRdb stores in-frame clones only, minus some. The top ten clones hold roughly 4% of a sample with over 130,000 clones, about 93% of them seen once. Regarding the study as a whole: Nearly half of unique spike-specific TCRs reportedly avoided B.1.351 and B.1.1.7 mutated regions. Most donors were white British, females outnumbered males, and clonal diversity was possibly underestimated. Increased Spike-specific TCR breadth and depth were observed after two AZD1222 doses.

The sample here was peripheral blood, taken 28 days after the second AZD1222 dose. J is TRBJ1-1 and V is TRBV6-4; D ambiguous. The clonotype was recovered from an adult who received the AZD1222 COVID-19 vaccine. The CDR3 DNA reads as TGTGCCAGCACGTCCTCCCCGGGGAACACTGAAGCTTTCTTT. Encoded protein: CASTSSPGNTEAFF.